This TCR beta chain was sequenced during a study of cytomegalovirus exposure and HLA in healthy donors. Here immunoSEQ multiplex PCR was the method, and the copy in TCRdb shows in-frame clones only, minus some. Found here are about 130,000 clones, roughly nine tenths of them singletons; the top ten hold about 10%. Germline V CDR1 and CDR2: WSHSY, SAAADI. V lost 1 base, J lost 0 bases, and 7 bases lay in between. This CDR3 region has 14 residues. On this clone itself: Its antigen is not identified.

General study results and limits: TCR sequences were mostly rare, though some public TCRs occurred in many donors. The TCR clusters that emerged in the first cohort tended, a later analysis found, to co-occur in the roughly 120 validation repertoires.

The rearrangement uses TRBV10-2 and TRBJ2-7; D is ambiguous. The sequenced sample consisted of PBMCs. This TCR came from a young woman in good health and CMV-seropositive. CDR3 in DNA: TGCGCCAGCAGTGAGTATCCTCCCTCCTACGAGCAGTACTTC. Translating it yields CASSEYPPSYEQYF.